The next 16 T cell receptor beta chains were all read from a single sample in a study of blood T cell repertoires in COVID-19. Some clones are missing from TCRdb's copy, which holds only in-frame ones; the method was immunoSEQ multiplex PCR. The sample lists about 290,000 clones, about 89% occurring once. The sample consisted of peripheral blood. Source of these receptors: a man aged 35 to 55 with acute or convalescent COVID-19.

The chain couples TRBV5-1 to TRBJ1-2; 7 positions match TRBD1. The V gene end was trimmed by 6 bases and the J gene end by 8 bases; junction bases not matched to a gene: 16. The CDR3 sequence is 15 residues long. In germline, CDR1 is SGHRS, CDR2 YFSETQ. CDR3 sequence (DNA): TGCGCCAGCAAACCCGGGACAGTACAGCGAGGAGGCTACACCTTC. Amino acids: CASKPGTVQRGGYTF.

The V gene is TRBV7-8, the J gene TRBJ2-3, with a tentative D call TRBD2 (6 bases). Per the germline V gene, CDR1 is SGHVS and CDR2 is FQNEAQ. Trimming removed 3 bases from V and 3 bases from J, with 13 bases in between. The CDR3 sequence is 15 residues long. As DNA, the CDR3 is TGTGCCAGCAGCTTCGCCGACGGGGGAACAGATACGCAGTATTTT. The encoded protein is CASSFADGGTDTQYF.

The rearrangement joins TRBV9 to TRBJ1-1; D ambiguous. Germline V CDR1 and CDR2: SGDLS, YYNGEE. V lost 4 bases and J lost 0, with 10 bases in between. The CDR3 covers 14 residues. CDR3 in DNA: TGTGCCAGCAGCTCCGGGAGGATGAACACTGAAGCTTTCTTT. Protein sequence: CASSSGRMNTEAFF.

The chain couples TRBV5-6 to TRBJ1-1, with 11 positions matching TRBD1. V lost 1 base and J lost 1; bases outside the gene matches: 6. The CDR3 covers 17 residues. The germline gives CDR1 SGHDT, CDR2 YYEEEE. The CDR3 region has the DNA TGTGCCAGCAGCTTGTATGGACAGGGGGCGGGGAACACTGAAGCTTTCTTT. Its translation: CASSLYGQGAGNTEAFF.

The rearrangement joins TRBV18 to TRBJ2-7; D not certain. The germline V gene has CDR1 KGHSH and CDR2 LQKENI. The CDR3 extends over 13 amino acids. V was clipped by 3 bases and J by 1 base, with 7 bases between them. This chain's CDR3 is CASSPPGSYEQYF. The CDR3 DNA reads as TGTGCCAGCTCACCTCCAGGTTCCTACGAGCAGTACTTC.

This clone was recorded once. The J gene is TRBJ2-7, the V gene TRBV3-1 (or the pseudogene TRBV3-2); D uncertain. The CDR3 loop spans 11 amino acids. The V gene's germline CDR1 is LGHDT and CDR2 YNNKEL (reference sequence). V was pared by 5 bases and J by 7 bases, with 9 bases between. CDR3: CASSSVWEQYF. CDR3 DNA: TGTGCCAGCAGCAGCGTCTGGGAGCAGTACTTC.

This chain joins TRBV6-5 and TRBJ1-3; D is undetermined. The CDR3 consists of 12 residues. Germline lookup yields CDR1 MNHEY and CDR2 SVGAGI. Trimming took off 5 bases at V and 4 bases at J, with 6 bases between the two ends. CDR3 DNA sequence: TGTGCCAGCAGTCCGACAGGAAACACCATATATTTT. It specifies CASSPTGNTIYF.

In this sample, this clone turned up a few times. CDR3 residues: CASSLEGQDHNEQFF. CDR3 nucleotides: TGCGCCAGCAGCTTGGAGGGACAGGACCACAATGAGCAGTTCTTC. The chain has TRBV5-1 and TRBJ2-1; 8 bases fit TRBD1. After removal of 0 bases from V and 5 bases from J, the junction contained 4 bases not matched to a gene. This CDR3 has 15 amino acids. CDR1 SGHRS and CDR2 YFSETQ come from the germline V gene.

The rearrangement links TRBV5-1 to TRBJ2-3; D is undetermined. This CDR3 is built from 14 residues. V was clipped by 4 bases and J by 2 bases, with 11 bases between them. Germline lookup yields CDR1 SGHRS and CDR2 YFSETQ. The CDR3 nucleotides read TGCGCCAGCAGCGTAGTGGTATACACAGATACGCAGTATTTT. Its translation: CASSVVVYTDTQYF. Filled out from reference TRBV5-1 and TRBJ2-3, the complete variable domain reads KAGVTQTPRYLIKTRGQQVTLSCSPISGHRSVSWYQQTPGQGLQFLFEYFSETQRNKGNFPGRFSGRQFSNSRSEMNVSTLELGDSALYLCASSVVVYTDTQYFGPGTRLTVL.

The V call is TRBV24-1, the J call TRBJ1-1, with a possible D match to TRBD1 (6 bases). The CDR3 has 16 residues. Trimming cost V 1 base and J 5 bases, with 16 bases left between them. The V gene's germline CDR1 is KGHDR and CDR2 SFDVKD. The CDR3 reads CATSDFWRQVGTEAFF. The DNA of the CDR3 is TGTGCCACCAGTGATTTTTGGAGACAGGTCGGTACTGAAGCTTTCTTT.

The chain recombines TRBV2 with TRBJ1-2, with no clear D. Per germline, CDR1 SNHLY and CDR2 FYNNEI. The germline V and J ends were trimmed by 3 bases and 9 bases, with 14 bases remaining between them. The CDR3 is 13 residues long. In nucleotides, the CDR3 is TGTGCCAGCAGTGATGAGGGAGGATCGAGCTACACCTTC. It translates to CASSDEGGSSYTF.

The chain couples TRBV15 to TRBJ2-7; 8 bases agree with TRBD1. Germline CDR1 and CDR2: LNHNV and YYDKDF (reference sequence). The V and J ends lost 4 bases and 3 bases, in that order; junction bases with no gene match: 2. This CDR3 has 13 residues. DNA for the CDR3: TGTGCCACCAGCACCGGGACAGGCTACGAGCAGTACTTC. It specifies CATSTGTGYEQYF.

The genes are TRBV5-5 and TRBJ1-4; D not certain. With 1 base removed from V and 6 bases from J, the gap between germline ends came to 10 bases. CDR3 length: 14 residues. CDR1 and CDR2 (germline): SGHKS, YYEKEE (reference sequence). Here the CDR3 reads CASSLRVEDEKLFF. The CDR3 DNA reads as TGTGCCAGCAGCTTGCGAGTGGAGGATGAAAAACTGTTTTTT.

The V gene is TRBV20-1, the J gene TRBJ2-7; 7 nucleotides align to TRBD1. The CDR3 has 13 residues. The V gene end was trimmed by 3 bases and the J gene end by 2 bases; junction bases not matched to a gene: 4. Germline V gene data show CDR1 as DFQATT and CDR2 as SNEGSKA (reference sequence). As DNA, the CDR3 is TGCAGTGCTAGTAGGGGACAGCCCTACGAGCAGTACTTC. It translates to CSASRGQPYEQYF.

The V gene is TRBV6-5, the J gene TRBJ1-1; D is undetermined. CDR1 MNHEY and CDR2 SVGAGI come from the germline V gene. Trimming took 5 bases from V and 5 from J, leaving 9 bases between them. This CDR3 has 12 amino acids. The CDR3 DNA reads TGTGCCAGCAGTAGTAGCTGGACTGAAGCTTTCTTT. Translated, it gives CASSSSWTEAFF.

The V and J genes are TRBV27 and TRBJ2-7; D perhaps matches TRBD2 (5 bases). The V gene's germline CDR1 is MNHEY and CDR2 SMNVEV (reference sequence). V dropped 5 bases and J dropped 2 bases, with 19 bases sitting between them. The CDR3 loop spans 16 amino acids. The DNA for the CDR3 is TGTGCCAGCAGTCTTGGACCCATTCCCGGGGCCTACGAGCAGTACTTC. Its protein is CASSLGPIPGAYEQYF.